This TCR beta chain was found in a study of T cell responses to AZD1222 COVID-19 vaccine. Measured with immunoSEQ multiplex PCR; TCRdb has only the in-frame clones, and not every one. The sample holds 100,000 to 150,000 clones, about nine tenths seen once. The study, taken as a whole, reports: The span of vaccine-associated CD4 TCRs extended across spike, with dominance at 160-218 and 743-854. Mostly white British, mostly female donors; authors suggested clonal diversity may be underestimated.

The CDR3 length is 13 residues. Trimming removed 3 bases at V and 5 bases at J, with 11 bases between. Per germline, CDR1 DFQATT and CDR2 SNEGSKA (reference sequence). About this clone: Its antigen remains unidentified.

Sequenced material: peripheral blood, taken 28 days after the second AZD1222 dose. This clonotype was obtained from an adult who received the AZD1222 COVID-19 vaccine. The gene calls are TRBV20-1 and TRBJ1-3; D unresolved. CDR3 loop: CSASSRLRNTIYF. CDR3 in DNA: TGCAGTGCTAGTTCCAGGCTGAGAAACACCATATATTTT.